Listed below are T cell receptor beta chains from one sample, sequenced in a study of T-cell reconstitution after alpha-beta-depleted transplantation in children. TCRdb recomputed calls from the PCR reads with MiXCR, one row per CDR3 protein. This table has a few hundred thousand distinct CDR3 sequences, 10% to 15% appearing once. Sequencing was performed on PBMCs, mostly from graft donor cells, taken 360 days after TCRalphabeta/CD19-depleted stem cell transplant. The receptors originated from a male patient between 5 and 17 years old who had a stem cell transplant for acute myeloid leukemia, so the T cells may come from the graft donor. Both conserved end residues are part of each CDR3. The D gene is left open where the match is weak. Clone size, where shown, is once, few, many, or a class for clones that have expanded.

D gene | clone size | J gene | V gene | CDR3 protein | CDR3 DNA
TRBD1 | many | TRBJ2-3 | TRBV7-2 | CASSLGQGADTQYF | TGTGCCAGCAGCTTAGGGCAGGGGGCAGATACGCAGTATTTT
NA | NA | TRBJ2-1 | TRBV25-1 | CASTRGGIGNEQFF | TGTGCCAGCACAAGGGGCGGGATCGGCAATGAGCAGTTCTTC
NA | many | TRBJ2-1 | TRBV28 | CASSLDLAGLSYNEQFF | TGTGCCAGCAGCCTAGACTTGGCGGGGCTCTCCTACAATGAGCAGTTCTTC
TRBD1 | few | TRBJ2-2 | TRBV10-3 | CAISEGQGAPTGELFF | TGTGCCATCAGTGAGGGGCAGGGGGCGCCAACCGGGGAGCTGTTTTTT
TRBD1 | NA | TRBJ2-2 | TRBV15 | CATSTGQVTGELFF | TGTGCCACCAGCACCGGACAGGTCACCGGGGAGCTGTTTTTT
TRBD2 | many | TRBJ2-3 | TRBV6-5 | CASSYGRVTDTQYF | TGTGCCAGCAGTTACGGGAGGGTCACAGATACGCAGTATTTT
NA | NA | TRBJ2-3 | TRBV6-4 | CASSEAGPDTQYF | TGTGCCAGCAGTGAGGCAGGACCAGATACGCAGTATTTT
TRBD1 | NA | TRBJ2-3 | TRBV13 | CASSFGQVADTQYF | TGTGCCAGCAGCTTCGGACAGGTTGCAGATACGCAGTATTTT
NA | few | TRBJ2-1 | TRBV7-2 | CASSLIRGQFF | TGTGCCAGCAGCCTCATACGAGGGCAGTTCTTC
NA | few | TRBJ2-7 | TRBV27 | CASRHLEGLDEQYF | TGTGCCAGCAGACATTTGGAGGGCCTCGACGAGCAGTACTTC
NA | once | TRBJ2-5 | TRBV7-6 | CASSLARGAGAETQYF | TGTGCCAGCAGCTTAGCGCGTGGGGCGGGTGCGGAGACCCAGTACTTC
TRBD2 | NA | TRBJ2-3 | TRBV11-3 | CASSSGLAGGPTDTQYF | TGTGCCAGCAGCTCGGGACTAGCGGGAGGGCCCACAGATACGCAGTATTTT
NA | NA | TRBJ1-5 | TRBV20-1 | CSARDQPGQRNQPQHF | TGCAGTGCTAGAGACCAACCCGGACAGAGAAATCAGCCCCAGCATTTT
NA | NA | TRBJ2-5 | TRBV12-3/TRBV12-4 | CASSSAVETQYF | TGTGCCAGCAGTTCGGCCGTGGAGACCCAGTACTTC
NA | NA | TRBJ2-7 | TRBV12-3/TRBV12-4 | CASSLGAGSPHEQYF | TGTGCCAGCAGTTTAGGTGCTGGTAGCCCACACGAGCAGTACTTC
TRBD2 | few | TRBJ2-5 | TRBV11-2 | CASSLVGTSGRRYQETQYF | TGTGCCAGCAGCCTGGTCGGGACTAGCGGGAGGAGGTACCAAGAGACCCAGTACTTC
NA | NA | TRBJ2-2 | TRBV29-1 | CSVGQRPPAAGELFF | TGCAGCGTTGGACAGAGGCCCCCTGCTGCCGGGGAGCTGTTTTTT
TRBD2 | many | TRBJ2-4 | TRBV20-1 | CSARVGLAGGSLDIQYF | TGCAGTGCTAGAGTCGGATTAGCGGGAGGCTCGCTCGACATTCAGTACTTC
TRBD1 | many | TRBJ1-4 | TRBV4-3 | CASSQGQGERLFF | TGCGCCAGCAGCCAAGGACAGGGGGAACGGCTGTTTTTT
NA | NA | TRBJ2-7 | TRBV27 | CASSLSPKYWEQYF | TGTGCCAGCAGTTTATCCCCCAAATACTGGGAGCAGTACTTC
NA | NA | TRBJ2-7 | TRBV11-2 | CASSFDKYEQYF | TGTGCCAGCAGCTTTGATAAATACGAGCAGTACTTC
NA | many | TRBJ2-6 | TRBV5-1 | CASSLIGGQSSGANVLTF | TGCGCCAGCAGCTTAATCGGCGGCCAGAGCTCTGGGGCCAACGTCCTGACTTTC
NA | many | TRBJ2-5 | TRBV2 | CASRVGRQETQYF | TGTGCCAGCAGGGTTGGCAGACAAGAGACCCAGTACTTC
NA | NA | TRBJ2-1 | TRBV27 | CASSHLPWEGGGNEQFF | TGTGCCAGCAGTCATCTCCCCTGGGAGGGAGGGGGCAATGAGCAGTTCTTC
TRBD2 | few | TRBJ2-1 | TRBV4-3 | CASSQDRAGGGNEQFF | TGCGCCAGCAGCCAAGATCGCGCGGGAGGGGGGAATGAGCAGTTCTTC
TRBD2 | few | TRBJ2-2 | TRBV24-1 | CATSGVLAADTGELFF | TGTGCCACCAGTGGTGTACTAGCGGCAGACACCGGGGAGCTGTTTTTT
NA | NA | TRBJ2-1 | TRBV7-9 | CASSFRGDPNAHNEQFF | TGTGCCAGCAGCTTCCGCGGGGACCCAAACGCCCACAATGAGCAGTTCTTC
TRBD2 | NA | TRBJ2-3 | TRBV4-3 | CASSQAWEGSTDTQYF | TGCGCCAGCAGCCAAGCTTGGGAGGGAAGCACAGATACGCAGTATTTT
NA | NA | TRBJ1-2 | TRBV29-1 | CSVFGTSGTYGYTF | TGCAGCGTTTTCGGGACTTCGGGGACGTATGGCTACACCTTC
TRBD1 | NA | TRBJ1-1 | TRBV27 | CASSSDRGLKAFF | TGTGCCAGCAGTTCGGACAGGGGTCTGAAAGCTTTCTTT
TRBD1 | NA | TRBJ2-5 | TRBV6-2/TRBV6-3 | CASSPIGFGTGGKETQYF | TGTGCCAGCAGCCCAATCGGATTTGGGACAGGGGGCAAGGAGACCCAGTACTTC
TRBD2 | few | TRBJ2-5 | TRBV27 | CASTSLLQGSSGRPGTQYF | TGTGCCAGCACCTCACTTCTTCAGGGGTCTAGCGGGAGGCCGGGGACCCAGTACTTC
TRBD2 | NA | TRBJ2-3 | TRBV7-8 | CASSLVRLFGGRGTDTQYF | TGTGCCAGCAGCTTAGTGCGGCTGTTTGGCGGGAGAGGGACAGATACGCAGTATTTT
TRBD1 | NA | TRBJ2-7 | TRBV7-9 | CASSRPGQGIYEQYF | TGTGCCAGCAGCCGGCCAGGACAGGGAATCTACGAGCAGTACTTC
NA | NA | TRBJ2-2 | TRBV28 | CASSSALRGVATGELFF | TGTGCCAGCAGTTCCGCCCTTAGGGGGGTCGCCACCGGGGAGCTGTTTTTT
NA | NA | TRBJ2-2 | TRBV5-4 | CASRDIRAPRNTGELFF | TGTGCCAGCAGGGACATAAGAGCCCCAAGGAACACCGGGGAGCTGTTTTTT
NA | few | TRBJ2-2 | TRBV19 | CASTQGRLNGELFF | TGTGCCAGTACCCAAGGACGGTTGAACGGGGAGCTGTTTTTT
TRBD2 | NA | TRBJ2-5 | TRBV7-9 | CASSSKTSGQETQYF | TGTGCCAGCAGCTCAAAGACTAGCGGCCAAGAGACCCAGTACTTC
NA | few | TRBJ2-5 | TRBV7-2 | CASSPPIQETQYF | TGTGCCAGCAGCCCCCCCATCCAAGAGACCCAGTACTTC
TRBD2 | many | TRBJ2-1 | TRBV29-1 | CSVVVAGSYNEQFF | TGCAGCGTTGTAGTAGCGGGATCCTACAATGAGCAGTTCTTC
TRBD1 | NA | TRBJ1-3 | TRBV18 | CASSPSTAQGAVGSGNTIYF | TGTGCCAGCTCACCTAGTACGGCCCAGGGGGCAGTTGGAAGCGGAAACACCATATATTTT
NA | NA | TRBJ2-6 | TRBV5-4 | CASSLAGYRAGANVLTF | TGTGCCAGCAGCTTGGCAGGGTACCGGGCTGGGGCCAACGTCCTGACTTTC
TRBD2 | few | TRBJ2-7 | TRBV29-1 | CSVAYGTSGSREQYF | TGCAGCGTCGCTTATGGGACTAGCGGGAGTAGGGAGCAGTACTTC
NA | once | TRBJ2-1 | TRBV7-9 | CATGTPWNEQFF | TGTGCCACTGGTACCCCGTGGAATGAGCAGTTCTTC
NA | many | TRBJ2-7 | TRBV20-1 | CSARDWGLGIYEQYF | TGCAGTGCTAGAGACTGGGGGCTAGGTATCTACGAGCAGTACTTC
TRBD2 | NA | TRBJ2-2 | TRBV18 | CASSPLAGNNPNTGELFF | TGTGCCAGCTCACCCCTAGCGGGAAACAACCCGAACACCGGGGAGCTGTTTTTT
NA | few | TRBJ2-5 | TRBV7-2 | CASTYKETQYF | TGTGCCAGCACCTATAAAGAGACCCAGTACTTC
NA | NA | TRBJ2-4 | TRBV28 | CASSLGHGAGKNIQYF | TGTGCCAGCAGTTTAGGGCACGGGGCGGGCAAAAACATTCAGTACTTC